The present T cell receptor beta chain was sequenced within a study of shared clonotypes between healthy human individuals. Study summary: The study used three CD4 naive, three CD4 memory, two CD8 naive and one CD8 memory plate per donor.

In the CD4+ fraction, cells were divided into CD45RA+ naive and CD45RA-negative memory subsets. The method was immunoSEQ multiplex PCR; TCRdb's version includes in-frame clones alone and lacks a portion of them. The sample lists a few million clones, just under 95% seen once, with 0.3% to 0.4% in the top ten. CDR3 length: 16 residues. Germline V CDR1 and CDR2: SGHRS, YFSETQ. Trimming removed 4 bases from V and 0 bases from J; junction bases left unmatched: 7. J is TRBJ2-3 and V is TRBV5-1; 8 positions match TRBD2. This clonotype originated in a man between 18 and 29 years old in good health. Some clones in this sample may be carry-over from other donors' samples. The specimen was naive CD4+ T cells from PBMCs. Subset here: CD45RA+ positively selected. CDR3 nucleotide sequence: TGCGCCAGCAGCCCGGGGGTAGCGGGAAGCACAGATACGCAGTATTTT. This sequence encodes CASSPGVAGSTDTQYF. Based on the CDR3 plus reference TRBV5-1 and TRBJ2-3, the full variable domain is KAGVTQTPRYLIKTRGQQVTLSCSPISGHRSVSWYQQTPGQGLQFLFEYFSETQRNKGNFPGRFSGRQFSNSRSEMNVSTLELGDSALYLCASSPGVAGSTDTQYFGPGTRLTVL.